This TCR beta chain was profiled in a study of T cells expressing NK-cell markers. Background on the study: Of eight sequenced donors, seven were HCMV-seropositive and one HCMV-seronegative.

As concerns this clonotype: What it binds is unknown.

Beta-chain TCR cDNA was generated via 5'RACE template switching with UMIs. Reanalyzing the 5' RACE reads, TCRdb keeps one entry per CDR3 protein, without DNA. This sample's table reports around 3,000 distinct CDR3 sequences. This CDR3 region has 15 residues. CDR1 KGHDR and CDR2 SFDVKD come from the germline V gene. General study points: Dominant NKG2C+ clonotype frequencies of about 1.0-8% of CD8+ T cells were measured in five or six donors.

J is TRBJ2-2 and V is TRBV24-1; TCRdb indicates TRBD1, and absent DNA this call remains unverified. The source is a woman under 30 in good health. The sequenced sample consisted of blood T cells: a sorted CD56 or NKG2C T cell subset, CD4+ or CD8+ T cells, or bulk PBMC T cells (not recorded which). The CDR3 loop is CATSAPGLDTGELFF.